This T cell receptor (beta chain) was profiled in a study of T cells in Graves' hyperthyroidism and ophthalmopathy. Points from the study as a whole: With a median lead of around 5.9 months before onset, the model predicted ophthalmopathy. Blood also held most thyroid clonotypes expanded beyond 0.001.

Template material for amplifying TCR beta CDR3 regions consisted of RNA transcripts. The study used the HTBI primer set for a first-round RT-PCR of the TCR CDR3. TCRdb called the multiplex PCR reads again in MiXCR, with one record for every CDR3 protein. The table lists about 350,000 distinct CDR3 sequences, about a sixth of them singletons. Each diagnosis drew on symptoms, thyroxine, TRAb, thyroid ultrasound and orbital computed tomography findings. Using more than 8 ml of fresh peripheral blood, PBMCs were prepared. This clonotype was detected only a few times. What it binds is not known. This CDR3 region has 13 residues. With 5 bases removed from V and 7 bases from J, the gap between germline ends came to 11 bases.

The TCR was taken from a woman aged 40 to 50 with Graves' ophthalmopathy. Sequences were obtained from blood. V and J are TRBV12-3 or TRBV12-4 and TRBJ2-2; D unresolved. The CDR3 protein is CASSRLVDGELFF. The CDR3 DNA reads TGTGCCAGCAGTCGCTTGGTGGACGGGGAGCTGTTTTTT.